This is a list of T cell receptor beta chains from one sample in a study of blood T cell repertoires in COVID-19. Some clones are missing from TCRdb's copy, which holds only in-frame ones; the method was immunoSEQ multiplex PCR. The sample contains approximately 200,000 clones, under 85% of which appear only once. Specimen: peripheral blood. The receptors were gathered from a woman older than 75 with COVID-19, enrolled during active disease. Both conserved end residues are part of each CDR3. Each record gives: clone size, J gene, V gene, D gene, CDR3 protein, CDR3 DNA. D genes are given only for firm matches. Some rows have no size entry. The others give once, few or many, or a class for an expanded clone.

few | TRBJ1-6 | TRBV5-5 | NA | CASSLDGSPLHF | TGTGCCAGCAGCTTGGACGGGTCACCCCTCCACTTT
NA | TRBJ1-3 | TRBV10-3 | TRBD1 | CAARQGPGNTIYF | TGTGCCGCCCGACAGGGTCCTGGAAACACCATATATTTT
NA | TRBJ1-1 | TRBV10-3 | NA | CAISPQGINTEAFF | TGTGCCATCAGTCCACAGGGAATAAACACTGAAGCTTTCTTT
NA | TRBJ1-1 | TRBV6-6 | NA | CASSYATEQNTEAFF | TGTGCCAGCAGTTACGCTACAGAACAGAACACTGAAGCTTTCTTT
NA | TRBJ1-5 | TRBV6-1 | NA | CASSEQYSNQPQHF | TGTGCCAGCAGTGAACAGTATAGCAATCAGCCCCAGCATTTT
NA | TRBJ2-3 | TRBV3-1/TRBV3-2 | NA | CASSQTSRGGSRDTQYF | TGTGCCAGCAGCCAAACCTCACGAGGGGGTTCCCGAGATACGCAGTATTTT
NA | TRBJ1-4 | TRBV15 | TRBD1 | CATSYSGTGGTGEKLFF | TGTGCCACCAGCTATTCCGGGACAGGGGGGACTGGAGAAAAACTGTTTTTT
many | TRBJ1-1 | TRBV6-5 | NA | CANISERRGDTEAFF | TGTGCCAACATCAGTGAACGGAGGGGAGACACTGAAGCTTTCTTT
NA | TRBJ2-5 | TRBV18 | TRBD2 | CASSPGTSGEETQYF | TGTGCCAGCTCACCCGGGACTAGCGGGGAAGAGACCCAGTACTTC
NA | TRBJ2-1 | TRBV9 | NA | CASSVDNNEQFF | TGTGCCAGCAGCGTAGATAACAATGAGCAGTTCTTC
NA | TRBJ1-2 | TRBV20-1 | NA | CSASTGDYGYTF | TGCAGTGCTAGTACAGGTGACTATGGCTACACCTTC
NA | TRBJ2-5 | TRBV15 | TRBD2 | CATSRDRGGQETQYF | TGTGCCACCAGCAGAGACCGGGGGGGACAAGAGACCCAGTACTTC
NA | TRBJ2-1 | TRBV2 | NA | CASQGGPAYNEQFF | TGTGCCAGCCAAGGAGGGCCGGCCTACAATGAGCAGTTCTTC
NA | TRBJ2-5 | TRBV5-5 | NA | CASSSPGGETQYF | TGTGCCAGCAGCTCTCCGGGTGGGGAGACCCAGTACTTC
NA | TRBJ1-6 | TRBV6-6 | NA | CASRGGNSPLHF | TGTGCCAGCAGGGGAGGGAATTCACCCCTCCACTTT
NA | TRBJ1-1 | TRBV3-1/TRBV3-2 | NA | CASSVTGTEAFF | TGTGCCAGCAGTGTGACGGGGACTGAAGCTTTCTTT
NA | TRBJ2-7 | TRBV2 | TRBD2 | CASRAGAHSYEQYF | TGTGCCAGCAGAGCGGGGGCCCACTCCTACGAGCAGTACTTC
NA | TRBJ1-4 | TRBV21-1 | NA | CASSKYGTGREKLFF | TGTGCCAGCAGCAAATACGGGACAGGCCGAGAAAAACTGTTTTTT
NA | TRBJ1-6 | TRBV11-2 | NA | CASSLDLNSPLHF | TGTGCCAGCAGCCTCGACTTGAATTCACCCCTCCACTTT
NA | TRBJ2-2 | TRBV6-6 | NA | CASSRWGRLALGTGELFF | TGTGCCAGCAGCCGATGGGGCCGACTCGCCCTGGGCACCGGGGAGCTGTTTTTT
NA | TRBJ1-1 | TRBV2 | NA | CASSEETGAEAFF | TGTGCCAGCAGTGAAGAGACAGGTGCTGAAGCTTTCTTT
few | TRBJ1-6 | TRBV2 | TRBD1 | CATRQGAAPGSASPLHF | TGTGCCACCAGACAGGGCGCCGCACCCGGGTCGGCTTCACCCCTCCACTTT